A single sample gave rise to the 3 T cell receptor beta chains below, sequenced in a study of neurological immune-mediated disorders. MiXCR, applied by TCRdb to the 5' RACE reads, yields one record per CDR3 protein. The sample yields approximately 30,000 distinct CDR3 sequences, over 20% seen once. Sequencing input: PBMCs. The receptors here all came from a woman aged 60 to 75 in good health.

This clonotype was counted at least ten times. The DNA for the CDR3 is TGTGCCAGCAGCTCATCGCGCGGACAGGGGGCGGGAGGCTACACCTTC. Amino acid sequence: CASSSSRGQGAGGYTF. The V gene is TRBV11-2, the J gene TRBJ1-2, with TRBD1 identical over 11 bases. The CDR3 has 16 residues. V lost 4 bases and J lost 8; bases outside the gene matches: 12. Per the germline V gene, CDR1 is SGHAT and CDR2 is FQNNGV.

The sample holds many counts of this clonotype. In nucleotides, the CDR3 is TGTGCCAGCAGCTTGACAGGGATAGGGACAGATACGCAGTATTTT. Protein sequence: CASSLTGIGTDTQYF. V usage is TRBV7-3 and J usage is TRBJ2-3; 7 bases line up with TRBD1. The germline gives CDR1 SGHTA, CDR2 FQGTGA. CDR3 size: 15 residues. After removal of 3 bases from V and 3 bases from J, the junction contained 6 bases not matched to a gene.

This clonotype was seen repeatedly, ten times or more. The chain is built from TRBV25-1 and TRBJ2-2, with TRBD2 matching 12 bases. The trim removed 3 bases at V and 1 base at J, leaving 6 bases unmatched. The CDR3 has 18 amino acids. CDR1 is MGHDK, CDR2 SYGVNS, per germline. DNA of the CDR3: TGTGCCAGCAGTGACTTTTCGACTAGCGGGAGGAACACCGGGGAGCTGTTTTTT. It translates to CASSDFSTSGRNTGELFF.